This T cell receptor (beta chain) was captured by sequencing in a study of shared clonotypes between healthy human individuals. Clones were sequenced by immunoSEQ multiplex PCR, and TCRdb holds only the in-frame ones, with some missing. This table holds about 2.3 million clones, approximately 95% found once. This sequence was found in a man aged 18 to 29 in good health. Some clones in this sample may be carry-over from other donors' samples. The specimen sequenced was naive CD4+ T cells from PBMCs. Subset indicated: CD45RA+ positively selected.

Here the CDR3 DNA reads TGCGCCAGCAGTGAAGGTGGCAGGGGGTACGAGCAGTACTTC. Translating it yields CASSEGGRGYEQYF. The V and J genes are TRBV10-1 and TRBJ2-7; the match to TRBD1 covers 7 bases. Per the germline V gene, CDR1 is WNHNN and CDR2 is SYGVQD (reference sequence). The CDR3 is 14 amino acids. V dropped 3 bases and J dropped 4; count of bases not matched to a gene: 6.